This T cell receptor beta chain was observed in a study of T cell responses to AZD1222 COVID-19 vaccine. Findings and caveats of the study: Only a handful of AZD1222 recipients, more than 5 in all, had baseline seropositivity.

About this clone itself: Its antigen remains unidentified.

Between the trimmed V and J ends, which lost 0 bases and 1 base, there was a span of 9 bases. CDR3 length: 15 residues. Germline V lookup: CDR1 LGHNA, CDR2 YSLEER. The protocol was immunoSEQ multiplex PCR, while the TCRdb copy is restricted to in-frame clones and leaves out a portion. The data show about 150,000 clones, 88% seen once. The clonotype comes from an adult in good health. The V gene is TRBV4-3, the J gene TRBJ2-5; D unclear. Material: peripheral blood, obtained on day 0 of AZD1222 vaccination. The CDR3 bases are TGCGCCAGCAGCCAAGAGACGCACTCCCAAGAGACCCAGTACTTC. It codes for CASSQETHSQETQYF.